Listed here is a single T cell receptor beta chain. Its specificity is not known. This sample is drawn from a study of T cell responses to AZD1222 COVID-19 vaccine. Whole-study findings and limits: Reportedly, nearly half of unique spike TCRs recognized epitopes outside B.1.351/B.1.1.7 mutations. Clonal diversity was possibly underestimated, and the donors were mostly white British, with more females.

Germline CDR1 SGHRS, CDR2 YFSETQ. With 0 bases removed from V and 7 bases from J, the gap between germline ends came to 8 bases. This CDR3 comprises 14 residues. Here immunoSEQ multiplex PCR was the method, and the copy in TCRdb shows in-frame clones only, minus some. The table has approximately 140,000 clones, around 90% seen once. The sequence derives from an adult who received the AZD1222 COVID-19 vaccine. Sequenced material: peripheral blood, taken 28 days after the second AZD1222 dose. The chain joins TRBV5-1 to TRBJ1-6; the D gene is possibly TRBD1 (6 bases). CDR3 bases: TGCGCCAGCAGCTTGGGGGGGGCGAATTCACCCCTCCACTTT. Protein product: CASSLGGANSPLHF. Full variable domain (missing parts from reference TRBV5-1 and TRBJ1-6): KAGVTQTPRYLIKTRGQQVTLSCSPISGHRSVSWYQQTPGQGLQFLFEYFSETQRNKGNFPGRFSGRQFSNSRSEMNVSTLELGDSALYLCASSLGGANSPLHFGNGTRLTVT.